The 13 T cell receptor beta chains below come from one sample, sequenced in a study of T cells in Graves' hyperthyroidism and ophthalmopathy. RNA transcripts served as the template for amplifying TCR beta CDR3 regions. In the first-round RT-PCR of the TCR CDR3, the HTBI primer set was used. TCRdb reanalysed the multiplex PCR reads using MiXCR and keeps one entry per CDR3 protein. The repertoire holds approximately 690,000 distinct CDR3 sequences, with less than 25% as singletons. The specimen was blood. The receptors derive from a man younger than 45 with Graves' ophthalmopathy.

This chain connects TRBV20-1 to TRBJ2-7; 7 bases agree with TRBD2. This CDR3 comprises 14 residues. The germline gives CDR1 DFQATT, CDR2 SNEGSKA (reference sequence). The V gene end was trimmed by 5 bases and the J gene end by 3 bases; junction bases not matched to a gene: 10. As DNA, the CDR3 is TGCAGTGCTCGCAGCCGGACTAGGGGCTACGAGCAGTACTTC. It codes for CSARSRTRGYEQYF.

This clonotype was detected only a few times. This chain uses TRBV12-3 or TRBV12-4 with TRBJ1-5, with D perhaps TRBD1 (6 bases). The CDR3 loop spans 14 amino acids. Trimming took 7 bases from V and 7 from J, leaving 17 bases between them. CDR3 nucleotide sequence: TGTGCCAGCACCCCGGGGGGGGGACAACAGCCCCAGCATTTT. Its translation is CASTPGGGQQPQHF.

This clonotype was seen many times. V is TRBV29-1 and J is TRBJ2-5; 14 bases align to TRBD2. The CDR3 totals 14 residues. The ends lost 8 bases at V and 6 bases at J; junction bases unmatched: 8. Germline V lookup: CDR1 SQVTM, CDR2 ANQGSEA. The CDR3 DNA reads TGCAGCCTCTCGGGGACTAGCGGGAGCAAGACCCAGTACTTC. Protein product: CSLSGTSGSKTQYF.

This clonotype is a singleton in its sample. The final CDR3 position lacks the conserved phenylalanine or tryptophan, pointing to a likely read error. The J gene is TRBJ2-1, the V gene TRBV29-1, with TRBD2 identical over 10 bases. Germline V gene lookup returns CDR1 SQVTM and CDR2 ANQGSEA. V lost 7 bases to trimming and J lost 7 bases; unmatched junction nucleotides: 10. This CDR3 region has 14 residues. The CDR3 is CSGIGTSVNNEQFL. DNA for the CDR3: TGCAGCGGGATAGGGACTAGCGTAAATAATGAGCAGTTCCTC.

This clonotype has just a few counts. One junction end does not reproduce the germline sequence, and a read error may be involved. The chain links TRBV29-1 to TRBJ2-7; D unresolved. The CDR3 is made up of 13 amino acids. The germline gives CDR1 SQVTM, CDR2 ANQGSEA. CDR3: CSVEDTKSYEQYF. CDR3 nucleotides: TGCAGCGTGGAAGATACGAAATCCTACGAGCAGTACTTC.

This clonotype has at least ten counts. This chain's CDR3 is CASSYRDRNTGELFF. CDR3 DNA: TGTGCCAGCAGCTACCGGGACAGGAACACCGGGGAGCTGTTTTTT. The chain links TRBV3-1 to TRBJ2-2, with 7 bases matching TRBD1. This CDR3 contains 15 residues. The ends lost 5 bases at V and 1 base at J; junction bases unmatched: 4. Per the germline V gene, CDR1 is LGHDT and CDR2 is YNNKEL (reference sequence).

This clonotype was recorded many times. The chain is built from TRBV20-1 and TRBJ2-3; the D gene is possibly TRBD1 (5 bases). Germline V CDR1 and CDR2: DFQATT, SNEGSKA (reference sequence). Trimming pared 0 bases from V and 2 bases from J, leaving 12 bases between. The CDR3 is 15 residues long. The CDR3 loop reads CSARDFSRVTDTQYF. The CDR3 nucleotides are TGCAGTGCTAGAGATTTCTCCAGGGTCACAGATACGCAGTATTTT.

This chain uses TRBV28 with TRBJ2-4; 7 bases match TRBD1. This CDR3 has 20 amino acids. The V segment lost 5 bases and the J segment 3 bases; nucleotides outside the gene matches: 22. Germline assignment: CDR1 MDHEN and CDR2 SYDVKM. The CDR3 sequence: CASSASGQALPGFNKNIQYF. CDR3 sequence (DNA): TGTGCCAGCAGTGCAAGTGGACAGGCCCTACCTGGTTTCAACAAAAACATTCAGTACTTC.

The chain uses TRBV12-3 or TRBV12-4 and TRBJ2-7; D is uncertain. The V end was cut by 5 bases, the J end by 7 bases, with 15 bases between. This CDR3 is built from 13 residues. CDR3 coding DNA: TGTGCCAGCAGTCAAAATAACCCTGGAGAGCAGTACTTC. Translation gives CASSQNNPGEQYF.

A few counts support this clonotype. The chain uses TRBV5-1 and TRBJ1-4; weak D call: TRBD1 (5 bases). Germline V lookup: CDR1 SGHRS, CDR2 YFSETQ. Trimming took 4 bases from V and 2 from J, leaving 18 bases between them. This CDR3 comprises 17 residues. CDR3 sequence reads: CASSPGGLGPTNEKLFF. DNA for the CDR3: TGCGCCAGCAGCCCCGGTGGCCTGGGGCCTACTAATGAAAAACTGTTTTTT.

The chain recombines TRBV10-3 with TRBJ2-7; weak D call: TRBD2 (9 bases). In germline, CDR1 is ENHRY, CDR2 SYGVKD. V gave up 6 bases and J gave up 0 bases, with 27 bases separating them. CDR3 length: 19 amino acids. CDR3 sequence reads: CAIRATVQGGTSSSYEQYF. The CDR3 coding sequence is TGTGCCATCAGAGCCACGGTACAGGGGGGGACTAGCAGCTCCTACGAGCAGTACTTC.

This clonotype was detected only a few times. The rearrangement uses TRBV7-9 and TRBJ2-3, with 7 bases aligning to TRBD1. The junction had 7 bases not matched to a gene; V was cut back by 5 bases and J by 11 bases. CDR3 length: 12 amino acids. Looked up from germline, CDR1 is SEHNR and CDR2 is FQNEAQ (reference sequence). The CDR3 nucleotides are TGTGCCAGCAGCAACATCGGGACAGAGCAGTATTTT. It encodes CASSNIGTEQYF. Supplemented by reference TRBV7-9 and TRBJ2-3, the full variable domain reads DTGVSQNPRHKITKRGQNVTFRCDPISEHNRLYWYRQTLGQGPEFLTYFQNEAQLEKSRLLSDRFSAERPKGSFSTLEIQRTEQGDSAMYLCASSNIGTEQYFGPGTRLTVL.

This clonotype occurred a few times. This chain uses TRBV6-1 with TRBJ2-2; perhaps TRBD2 as D (6 bases). Between the trimmed V and J ends, which lost 3 bases and 1 base, there was a span of 9 bases. Germline CDR1 and CDR2: MNHNS and SASEGT. The CDR3 extends over 15 amino acids. The CDR3 DNA is TGTGCCAGCAGTGATTCGCGGGGGAACACCGGGGAGCTGTTTTTT. Translation gives CASSDSRGNTGELFF.